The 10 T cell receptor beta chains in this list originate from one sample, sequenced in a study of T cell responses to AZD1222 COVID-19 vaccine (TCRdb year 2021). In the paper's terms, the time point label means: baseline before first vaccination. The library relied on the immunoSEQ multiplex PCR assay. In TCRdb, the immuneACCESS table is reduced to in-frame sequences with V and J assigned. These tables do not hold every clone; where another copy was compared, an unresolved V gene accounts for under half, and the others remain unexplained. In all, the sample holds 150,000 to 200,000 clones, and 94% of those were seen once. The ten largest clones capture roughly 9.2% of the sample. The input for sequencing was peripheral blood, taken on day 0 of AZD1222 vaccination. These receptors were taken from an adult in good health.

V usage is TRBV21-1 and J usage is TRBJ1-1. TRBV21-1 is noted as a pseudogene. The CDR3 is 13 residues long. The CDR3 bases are TGTGCCAGCACTGGGAGTAGGAACACTGAAGCTTTCTTT. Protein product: CASTGSRNTEAFF.

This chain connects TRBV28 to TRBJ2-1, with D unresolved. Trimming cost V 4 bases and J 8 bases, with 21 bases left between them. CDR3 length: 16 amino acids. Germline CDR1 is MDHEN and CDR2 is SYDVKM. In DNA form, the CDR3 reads TGTGCCAGCAGTTCGATGGTGGAATTTGACATGCATGAGCAGTTCTTC. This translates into CASSSMVEFDMHEQFF.

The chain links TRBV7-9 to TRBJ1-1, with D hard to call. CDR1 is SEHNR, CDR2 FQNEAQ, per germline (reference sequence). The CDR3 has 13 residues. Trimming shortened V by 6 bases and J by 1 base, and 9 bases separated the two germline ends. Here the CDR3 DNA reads TGTGCCAGCAGGGGTGTCGGGAACACTGAAGCTTTCTTT. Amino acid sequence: CASRGVGNTEAFF.

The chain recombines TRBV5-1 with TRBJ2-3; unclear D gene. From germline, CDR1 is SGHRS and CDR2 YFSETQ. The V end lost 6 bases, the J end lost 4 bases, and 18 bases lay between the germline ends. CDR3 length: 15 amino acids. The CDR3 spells CASTPFRTFADTQYF. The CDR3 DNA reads TGCGCCAGCACACCTTTCAGGACGTTCGCAGATACGCAGTATTTT.

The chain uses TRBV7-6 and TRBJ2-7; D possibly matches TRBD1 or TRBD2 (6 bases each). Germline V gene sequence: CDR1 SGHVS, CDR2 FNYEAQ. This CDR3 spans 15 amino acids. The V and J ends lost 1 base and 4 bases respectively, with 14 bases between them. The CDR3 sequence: CASSLGSGAGYEQYF. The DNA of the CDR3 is TGTGCCAGCAGCTTAGGATCGGGGGCTGGATACGAGCAGTACTTC.

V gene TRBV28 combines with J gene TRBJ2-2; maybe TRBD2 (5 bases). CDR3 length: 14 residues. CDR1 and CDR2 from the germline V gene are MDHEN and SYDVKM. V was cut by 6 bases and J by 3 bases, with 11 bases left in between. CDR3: CASRPGSHTGELFF. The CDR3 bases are TGTGCCAGCAGACCGGGATCACACACCGGGGAGCTGTTTTTT.

The CDR3 region is CAISLGLADEQFF. The CDR3 DNA follows: TGTGCCATCAGTCTCGGACTAGCCGATGAGCAGTTCTTC. This chain links TRBV10-3 with TRBJ2-1, with 8 nucleotides matching TRBD2. The germline gives CDR1 ENHRY, CDR2 SYGVKD. The J segment lost 8 bases and the V segment lost 5 bases, leaving 5 bases of the junction unmatched. CDR3 length equals 13 residues.

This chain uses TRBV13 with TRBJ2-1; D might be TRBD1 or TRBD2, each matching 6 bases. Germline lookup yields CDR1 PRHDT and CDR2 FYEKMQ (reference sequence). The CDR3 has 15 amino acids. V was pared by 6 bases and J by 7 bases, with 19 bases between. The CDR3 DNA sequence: TGTGCCAGCAGGAGTCGGGACACAGGAGGGAATGAGCAGTTCTTC. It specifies CASRSRDTGGNEQFF.

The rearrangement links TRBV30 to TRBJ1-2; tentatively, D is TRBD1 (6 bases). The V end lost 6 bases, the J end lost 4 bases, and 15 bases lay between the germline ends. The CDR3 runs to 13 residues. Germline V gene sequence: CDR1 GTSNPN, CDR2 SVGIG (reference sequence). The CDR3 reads CACSETGIYGYTF. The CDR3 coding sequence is TGTGCCTGTTCCGAGACAGGTATCTATGGCTACACCTTC.

CDR3 DNA sequence: TGTGCCAGCAGCTTGGGGGGGTTTGCTAGCAATCAGCCCCAGCATTTT. This encodes CASSLGGFASNQPQHF. The chain combines TRBV5-5 with TRBJ1-5; TRBD1 is a possible D gene (5 bases). CDR3 size: 16 residues. V was trimmed by 0 bases and J by 0 bases, leaving 10 bases between them. Germline lookup yields CDR1 SGHKS and CDR2 YYEKEE (reference sequence).